This TCR beta chain was recovered during a study of shared clonotypes between healthy human individuals. The protocol was immunoSEQ multiplex PCR, while the TCRdb copy is restricted to in-frame clones and leaves out a portion. The data contain over a million clones, roughly 96% of them seen just once; the ten biggest clones take up 0.95% to 1.5%. In germline, CDR1 is LNHNV, CDR2 YYDKDF (reference sequence). The CDR3 totals 18 residues. The V and J ends lost 1 base and 1 base, in that order; junction bases with no gene match: 4. The J gene is TRBJ2-2, the V gene TRBV15; 12 bases line up with TRBD2. This sequence originates from a man aged 25-40 years in good health. Material for sequencing was naive CD4+ T cells sorted from blood. As to subset: CD45RA+ positively selected. CDR3 DNA sequence: TGTGCCACCAGCAGAGGGGGACTAGCGGGCTTGAACACCGGGGAGCTGTTTTTT. This gives the protein CATSRGGLAGLNTGELFF.